This is a list of T cell receptor beta chains from one sample in a study of cytomegalovirus exposure and HLA in healthy donors. The table came from immunoSEQ multiplex PCR; TCRdb's copy has only in-frame clones and leaves some out. Counted here are about 80,000 clones, 65% to 85% occurring once; the ten biggest clones make up around 21%. Sequences were obtained from PBMCs. The source of these receptors is a woman aged 40 to 50 in good health and CMV-seropositive. Both conserved end residues are part of each CDR3. The D gene is left open where the match is weak. Clone size is not always given. Where it is, it says once, few, many or a class for expanded clones.

j_call: TRBJ1-1
d_call: TRBD1
v_call: TRBV6-6
clone_size: -
cdr3_aa: CASSYRQGGIESAFF
cdr3_nt: TGTGCCAGCAGTTACAGACAGGGGGGTATCGAATCGGCTTTCTTT

j_call: TRBJ1-3
d_call: -
v_call: TRBV29-1
clone_size: -
cdr3_aa: CSVGLGQSGNTIYF
cdr3_nt: TGCAGCGTTGGATTAGGACAGAGTGGAAACACCATATATTTT

j_call: TRBJ1-1
d_call: -
v_call: TRBV7-9
clone_size: -
cdr3_aa: CASSSRGQNTEAFF
cdr3_nt: TGTGCCAGCAGCTCTAGGGGACAGAACACTGAAGCTTTCTTT

j_call: TRBJ2-7
d_call: TRBD2
v_call: TRBV25-1
clone_size: -
cdr3_aa: CASSDRTSGSSYEQYF
cdr3_nt: TGTGCCAGCAGTGATCGTACTAGCGGGAGCAGCTACGAGCAGTACTTC

j_call: TRBJ2-5
d_call: TRBD2
v_call: TRBV28
clone_size: -
cdr3_aa: CASTPTSGRGTPGETQYF
cdr3_nt: TGTGCCAGCACCCCTACTAGCGGGAGGGGTACCCCAGGAGAGACCCAGTACTTC

j_call: TRBJ1-5
d_call: TRBD1
v_call: TRBV19
clone_size: -
cdr3_aa: CASRPGGGGMYQPQHF
cdr3_nt: TGTGCCAGTAGACCCGGCGGAGGGGGCATGTACCAGCCCCAGCATTTT

j_call: TRBJ1-4
d_call: TRBD1
v_call: TRBV5-4
clone_size: -
cdr3_aa: CASSLQGPNEKLFF
cdr3_nt: TGTGCCAGCAGCTTACAGGGGCCTAATGAAAAACTGTTTTTT

j_call: TRBJ1-5
d_call: -
v_call: TRBV9
clone_size: -
cdr3_aa: CASSPGVTYNQPQHF
cdr3_nt: TGTGCCAGCAGCCCCGGGGTAACCTACAATCAGCCCCAGCATTTT

j_call: TRBJ2-1
d_call: TRBD1
v_call: TRBV10-3
clone_size: -
cdr3_aa: CAISDRRTGSSYNEQFF
cdr3_nt: TGTGCCATCAGTGACCGTAGGACAGGGAGCTCCTACAATGAGCAGTTCTTC

j_call: TRBJ2-7
d_call: TRBD1
v_call: TRBV5-1
clone_size: -
cdr3_aa: CASSPTGVSYEQYF
cdr3_nt: TGCGCCAGCAGCCCGACAGGGGTCTCCTACGAGCAGTACTTC

j_call: TRBJ2-5
d_call: TRBD1
v_call: TRBV7-9
clone_size: -
cdr3_aa: CASSLTGTGNWETQYF
cdr3_nt: TGTGCCAGCAGCTTAACCGGGACAGGGAATTGGGAGACCCAGTACTTC

j_call: TRBJ1-1
d_call: -
v_call: TRBV6-5
clone_size: -
cdr3_aa: CASSREGGNTEAFF
cdr3_nt: TGTGCCAGCAGTCGCGAAGGAGGGAACACTGAAGCTTTCTTT

j_call: TRBJ1-3
d_call: TRBD1
v_call: TRBV7-9
clone_size: few
cdr3_aa: CASRDLRTGDGNTIYF
cdr3_nt: TGTGCCAGCAGAGATCTTAGGACAGGAGATGGAAACACCATATATTTT

j_call: TRBJ1-3
d_call: -
v_call: TRBV9
clone_size: -
cdr3_aa: CASSVAGDTIYF
cdr3_nt: TGTGCCAGCAGCGTAGCCGGGGACACCATATATTTT

j_call: TRBJ2-1
d_call: TRBD2
v_call: TRBV6-4
clone_size: -
cdr3_aa: CASSDLAGSYNEQFF
cdr3_nt: TGTGCCAGCAGTGACCTAGCGGGCTCCTACAATGAGCAGTTCTTC

j_call: TRBJ2-7
d_call: -
v_call: TRBV28
clone_size: -
cdr3_aa: CASLSSGEEYEQYF
cdr3_nt: TGTGCCAGCTTGTCGAGTGGCGAGGAGTACGAGCAGTACTTC

j_call: TRBJ1-1
d_call: TRBD1
v_call: TRBV2
clone_size: -
cdr3_aa: CASSDRGRNTEAFF
cdr3_nt: TGTGCCAGCAGTGACAGGGGGCGGAACACTGAAGCTTTCTTT

j_call: TRBJ1-3
d_call: -
v_call: TRBV6-1
clone_size: -
cdr3_aa: CASSERGGVSGNTIYF
cdr3_nt: TGTGCCAGCAGTGAACGAGGAGGGGTCTCTGGAAACACCATATATTTT

j_call: TRBJ1-2
d_call: -
v_call: TRBV5-1
clone_size: -
cdr3_aa: CASSLEAGEDGYTF
cdr3_nt: TGCGCCAGCAGCTTGGAGGCGGGAGAGGATGGCTACACCTTC

j_call: TRBJ2-4
d_call: TRBD2
v_call: TRBV6-1
clone_size: -
cdr3_aa: CASGFSGSKNIQYF
cdr3_nt: TGTGCCAGCGGGTTTAGCGGGTCCAAAAACATTCAGTACTTC

j_call: TRBJ2-1
d_call: -
v_call: TRBV9
clone_size: -
cdr3_aa: CASSVGSGFYNEQFF
cdr3_nt: TGTGCCAGCAGCGTAGGGAGCGGGTTCTACAATGAGCAGTTCTTC

j_call: TRBJ1-5
d_call: -
v_call: TRBV29-1
clone_size: -
cdr3_aa: CSACGGSAQPQHF
cdr3_nt: TGCAGCGCTTGCGGGGGATCGGCTCAGCCCCAGCATTTT

j_call: TRBJ2-1
d_call: -
v_call: TRBV6-1
clone_size: -
cdr3_aa: CASSRDIYNEQFF
cdr3_nt: TGTGCCAGCAGCCGGGACATCTACAATGAGCAGTTCTTC

j_call: TRBJ1-2
d_call: TRBD1
v_call: TRBV28
clone_size: -
cdr3_aa: CASSLTGGNYGYTF
cdr3_nt: TGTGCCAGCAGCCTGACAGGGGGCAACTATGGCTACACCTTC

j_call: TRBJ1-2
d_call: -
v_call: TRBV2
clone_size: -
cdr3_aa: CASSAPGGQAKDGYTF
cdr3_nt: TGTGCCAGCAGTGCCCCCGGAGGGCAGGCAAAGGATGGCTACACCTTC

j_call: TRBJ2-3
d_call: -
v_call: TRBV30
clone_size: -
cdr3_aa: CAWSVGTDTQYF
cdr3_nt: TGTGCCTGGAGTGTCGGCACAGATACGCAGTATTTT

j_call: TRBJ1-2
d_call: TRBD1
v_call: TRBV5-6
clone_size: few
cdr3_aa: CASSSIDRDYGYTF
cdr3_nt: TGTGCCAGCAGCTCGATCGACAGGGATTATGGCTACACCTTC

j_call: TRBJ2-1
d_call: TRBD2
v_call: TRBV27
clone_size: -
cdr3_aa: CASSLLSTSGRVNEQFF
cdr3_nt: TGTGCCAGCAGTTTATTGTCGACTAGCGGGAGAGTCAATGAGCAGTTCTTC

j_call: TRBJ1-2
d_call: -
v_call: TRBV10-3
clone_size: once
cdr3_aa: CAISESTGGYTF
cdr3_nt: TGTGCCATCAGTGAGTCGACGGGGGGCTACACCTTC

j_call: TRBJ2-3
d_call: TRBD1
v_call: TRBV5-1
clone_size: -
cdr3_aa: CASSSLTGSDTQYF
cdr3_nt: TGCGCCAGCAGCTCCCTGACAGGGTCAGATACGCAGTATTTT

j_call: TRBJ2-7
d_call: -
v_call: TRBV7-2
clone_size: -
cdr3_aa: CASSLDASHEQYF
cdr3_nt: TGTGCCAGCAGCTTAGACGCGTCCCACGAGCAGTACTTC

j_call: TRBJ2-1
d_call: TRBD2
v_call: TRBV28
clone_size: -
cdr3_aa: CASSSSTSGSSNEQFF
cdr3_nt: TGTGCCAGCAGTTCCTCCACTAGCGGGAGCTCCAATGAGCAGTTCTTC

j_call: TRBJ2-3
d_call: -
v_call: TRBV29-1
clone_size: few
cdr3_aa: CSVDLTDTQYF
cdr3_nt: TGCAGCGTTGACCTCACAGATACGCAGTATTTT

j_call: TRBJ1-4
d_call: TRBD1
v_call: TRBV14
clone_size: few
cdr3_aa: CASSRPGQERGKLFF
cdr3_nt: TGTGCCAGCAGCCGACCGGGACAGGAGAGAGGAAAACTGTTTTTT

j_call: TRBJ2-7
d_call: -
v_call: TRBV30
clone_size: -
cdr3_aa: CAWGRGGYEQYF
cdr3_nt: TGTGCCTGGGGGAGAGGGGGCTACGAGCAGTACTTC

j_call: TRBJ1-1
d_call: TRBD1
v_call: TRBV6-1
clone_size: -
cdr3_aa: CASSRQGGNTEAFF
cdr3_nt: TGTGCCAGCAGTCGACAGGGCGGGAACACTGAAGCTTTCTTT

j_call: TRBJ1-4
d_call: -
v_call: TRBV2
clone_size: -
cdr3_aa: CASKEGLTNEKLFF
cdr3_nt: TGTGCCAGCAAGGAGGGTTTGACTAATGAAAAACTGTTTTTT

j_call: TRBJ2-7
d_call: TRBD2
v_call: TRBV9
clone_size: -
cdr3_aa: CASSARLAGGGEQYF
cdr3_nt: TGTGCCAGCAGCGCAAGACTAGCGGGAGGCGGGGAGCAGTACTTC

j_call: TRBJ2-5
d_call: -
v_call: TRBV27
clone_size: -
cdr3_aa: CASSLGEQETQYF
cdr3_nt: TGTGCCAGCAGTTTGGGAGAACAAGAGACCCAGTACTTC

j_call: TRBJ1-1
d_call: -
v_call: TRBV28
clone_size: -
cdr3_aa: CASRGAGTEAFF
cdr3_nt: TGTGCCAGCAGGGGGGCGGGCACTGAAGCTTTCTTT

j_call: TRBJ2-7
d_call: -
v_call: TRBV5-1
clone_size: once
cdr3_aa: CASSLGTPNYEQYF
cdr3_nt: TGCGCCAGCAGCTTGGGGACACCTAACTACGAGCAGTACTTC

j_call: TRBJ2-3
d_call: -
v_call: TRBV18
clone_size: -
cdr3_aa: CASSYGSPTDTQYF
cdr3_nt: TGTGCCAGCTCATACGGGAGCCCCACAGATACGCAGTATTTT

j_call: TRBJ1-1
d_call: -
v_call: TRBV6-6
clone_size: -
cdr3_aa: CASSLRWTNEAFF
cdr3_nt: TGTGCCAGCAGTCTACGCTGGACAAATGAAGCTTTCTTT

j_call: TRBJ2-7
d_call: TRBD2
v_call: TRBV5-1
clone_size: -
cdr3_aa: CASSQTSGLASYEQYF
cdr3_nt: TGCGCCAGCAGCCAGACCTCGGGACTAGCTTCCTACGAGCAGTACTTC

j_call: TRBJ2-1
d_call: TRBD2
v_call: TRBV29-1
clone_size: -
cdr3_aa: CSVEMLRGGYNEQFF
cdr3_nt: TGCAGCGTTGAAATGTTACGCGGGGGGTACAATGAGCAGTTCTTC

j_call: TRBJ2-4
d_call: -
v_call: TRBV6-1
clone_size: -
cdr3_aa: CASSEASVIAKNIQYF
cdr3_nt: TGTGCCAGCAGTGAAGCCTCAGTAATAGCCAAAAACATTCAGTACTTC

j_call: TRBJ2-1
d_call: TRBD1
v_call: TRBV19
clone_size: -
cdr3_aa: CASSQPDRGNGEQFF
cdr3_nt: TGTGCCAGTAGTCAACCGGACAGGGGAAACGGTGAGCAGTTCTTC

j_call: TRBJ2-1
d_call: TRBD2
v_call: TRBV30
clone_size: few
cdr3_aa: CAWSVQGLAPYNEQFF
cdr3_nt: TGTGCCTGGAGTGTACAGGGACTAGCTCCCTACAATGAGCAGTTCTTC

j_call: TRBJ1-1
d_call: TRBD1
v_call: TRBV5-1
clone_size: -
cdr3_aa: CASSLAGGQGGAAFF
cdr3_nt: TGCGCCAGCAGTCTGGCCGGGGGACAGGGAGGGGCGGCTTTCTTT

j_call: TRBJ2-5
d_call: TRBD2
v_call: TRBV5-1
clone_size: -
cdr3_aa: CASSPGGSAGVFSETQYF
cdr3_nt: TGCGCCAGCAGCCCGGGGGGGTCAGCGGGGGTGTTTTCGGAGACCCAGTACTTC

j_call: TRBJ2-7
d_call: TRBD2
v_call: TRBV6-6
clone_size: -
cdr3_aa: CASSRTSGSFEQYF
cdr3_nt: TGTGCCAGCAGTCGGACTAGCGGGAGTTTCGAGCAGTACTTC

j_call: TRBJ1-4
d_call: -
v_call: TRBV6-1
clone_size: -
cdr3_aa: CASHRAATNEKLFF
cdr3_nt: TGTGCCAGCCACAGGGCTGCAACTAATGAAAAACTGTTTTTT

j_call: TRBJ2-7
d_call: TRBD1
v_call: TRBV5-1
clone_size: -
cdr3_aa: CASSRGQDYEQYF
cdr3_nt: TGCGCCAGCAGCAGAGGACAGGACTACGAGCAGTACTTC

j_call: TRBJ2-2
d_call: -
v_call: TRBV6-1
clone_size: -
cdr3_aa: CASSEVRGTGELFF
cdr3_nt: TGTGCCAGCAGTGAAGTCAGGGGAACCGGGGAGCTGTTTTTT

j_call: TRBJ2-2
d_call: TRBD2
v_call: TRBV28
clone_size: few
cdr3_aa: CASEEKLARNTGELFF
cdr3_nt: TGTGCCAGCGAGGAGAAACTAGCGAGGAACACCGGGGAGCTGTTTTTT